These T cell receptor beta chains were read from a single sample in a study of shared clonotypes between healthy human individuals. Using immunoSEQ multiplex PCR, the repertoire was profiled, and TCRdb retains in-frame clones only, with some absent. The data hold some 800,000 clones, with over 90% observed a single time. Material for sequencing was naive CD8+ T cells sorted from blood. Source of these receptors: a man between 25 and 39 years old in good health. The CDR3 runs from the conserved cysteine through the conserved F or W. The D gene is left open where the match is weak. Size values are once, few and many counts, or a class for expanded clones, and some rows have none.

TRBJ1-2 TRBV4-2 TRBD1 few TGTGCCAGCAGGGAGGGGACAGGGCCCTACTATGGCTACACCTTC CASREGTGPYYGYTF
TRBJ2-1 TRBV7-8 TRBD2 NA TGTGCCAGCAGCCTAACCGGGGGGTCCTACAATGAGCAGTTCTTC CASSLTGGSYNEQFF
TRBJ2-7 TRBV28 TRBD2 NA TGTGCCAGCAGCCCCGGGACTAGCTATTTCGAGCAGTACTTC CASSPGTSYFEQYF
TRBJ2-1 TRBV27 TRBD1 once TGTGCCAGCAGTCGACAGGGGCTGCACAATGAGCAGTTCTTC CASSRQGLHNEQFF
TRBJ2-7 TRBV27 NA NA TGTGCCAGCAGCCCTGTAGCGGAGGACCCCTACGAGCAGTACTTC CASSPVAEDPYEQYF
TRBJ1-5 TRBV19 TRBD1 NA TGTGCCAGTAGTAGAGGACAGGGCGGACAGCCCCAGCATTTT CASSRGQGGQPQHF
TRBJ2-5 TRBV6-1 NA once TGTGCCAGCAGCGCTCAGAGCCCCCAAGAGACCCAGTACTTC CASSAQSPQETQYF
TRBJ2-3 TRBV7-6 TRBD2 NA TGTGCCAGCAGCTTACGGCGGGAGGGCCGAGATACGCAGTATTTT CASSLRREGRDTQYF
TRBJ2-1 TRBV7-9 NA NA TGTGCCAGCAGCTTTAATAGGGGAGAGGGTGAGCAGTTCTTC CASSFNRGEGEQFF
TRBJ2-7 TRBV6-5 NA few TGTGCCAGCAGTTACGAGGTGGGGGCCGACGAGCAGTACTTC CASSYEVGADEQYF
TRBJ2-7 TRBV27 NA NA TGTGCCAGCAGTTTAGGGGGGGGCAACTTC CASSLGGGNF
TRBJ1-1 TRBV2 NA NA TGTGCCAGCAGCGATTACAGCGGGGTCCGCAAAGCTTTCTTT CASSDYSGVRKAFF
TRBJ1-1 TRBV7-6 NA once TGTGCCAGCAGCCCAGCGGGAACAGGGAACACTGAAGCTTTCTTT CASSPAGTGNTEAFF
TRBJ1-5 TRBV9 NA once TGTGCCAGCAGCGCCCCTCGGGATAATCAGCCCCAGCATTTT CASSAPRDNQPQHF
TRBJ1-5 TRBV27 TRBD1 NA TGTGCCAGCAGTCCGCTGGGGCAGACAGGGGGCCGCAATCAGCCCCAGCATTTT CASSPLGQTGGRNQPQHF
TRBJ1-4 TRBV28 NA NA TGTGCCAGCAGCCTGCGGGGGGATAATGAAAAACTGTTTTTT CASSLRGDNEKLFF
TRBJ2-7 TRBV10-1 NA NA TGCGCCAGCAGTGTTGGAAGCTCCTACGAGCAGTACTTC CASSVGSSYEQYF
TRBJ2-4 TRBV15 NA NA TGTGCCACCAGCAGAGCTACCATCGGACCCGGCGGCATTCAGTACTTC CATSRATIGPGGIQYF
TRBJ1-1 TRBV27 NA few TGTGCCAGCAAAAGTATTGCTGAAGCTTTCTTT CASKSIAEAFF
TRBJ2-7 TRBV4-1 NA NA TGCGCCAGCAGCCAAGTGATTTGGGACTCGAAGTACTTC CASSQVIWDSKYF
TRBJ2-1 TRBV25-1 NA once TGTGCCAGCAGCCCGACTAGGGCCCTCGATGAGCAGTTCTTC CASSPTRALDEQFF
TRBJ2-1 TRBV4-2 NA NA TGTGCCAGCAGCCAAGAATTGGTGACGGTCTCCTACAATGAGCAGTTCTTC CASSQELVTVSYNEQFF
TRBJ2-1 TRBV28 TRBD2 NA TGTGCCAGCAGCACTATATGGGCAGAGCGGGGCAGCGAGCAGTTCTTC CASSTIWAERGSEQFF
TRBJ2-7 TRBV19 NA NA TGTGCCAGTAGTCCGGGGACATCCCCCTCCTACGAGCAGTACTTC CASSPGTSPSYEQYF
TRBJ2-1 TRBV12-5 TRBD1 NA TGTGCTAGTGCCACGGGACAGGGGACGAGCTCCTACAATGAGCAGTTCTTC CASATGQGTSSYNEQFF
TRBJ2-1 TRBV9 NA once TGTGCCAGCAGCGTAGGGGCGGGACGCGACAATGAGCAGTTCTTC CASSVGAGRDNEQFF
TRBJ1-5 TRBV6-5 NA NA TGTGCCAGCAGTTCCCGAGGTTTTAGCAATCAGCCCCAGCATTTT CASSSRGFSNQPQHF
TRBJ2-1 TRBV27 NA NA TGTGCCAGCATCGGTGGGAACAATGAGCAGTTCTTC CASIGGNNEQFF